Many counts were recorded for the clone carrying this T cell receptor (beta chain). The antigen is not known. This sample stems from a study of T cells in Graves' hyperthyroidism and ophthalmopathy. General observations from the study: In simple terms, a model built on 13 V-J features told ophthalmopathy apart from stable hyperthyroidism. Blood shared most expanded thyroid clonotypes above 0.001.

CDR1 and CDR2 (germline): SNHLY, FYNNEI. This CDR3 comprises 15 residues. V was clipped by 4 bases and J by 5 bases; unmatched bases: 8. The PBMCs were sourced from fresh peripheral blood (more than 8.5 ml). From RNA transcripts, TCR beta CDR3 regions were amplified. The HTBI primer set drove a first-round RT-PCR of the TCR CDR3. In TCRdb, the multiplex PCR reads were re-called with MiXCR into one record per CDR3 protein. The data contain about 600,000 distinct CDR3 sequences, approximately 15% of them singletons. This chain links TRBV2 with TRBJ2-7, with 10 nucleotides matching TRBD2. The receptor was derived from a woman between 18 and 29 years old with Graves' ophthalmopathy. What was sequenced was blood. CDR3 region: CASSVGGLAPDEQYF. For the CDR3, the DNA is TGTGCCAGCAGTGTGGGGGGACTAGCGCCCGACGAGCAGTACTTC.